A single T cell receptor (beta chain) is shown here with its context. The data derive from a study of blood T cell repertoires in COVID-19. This CDR3 has 16 residues. V lost 4 bases, J lost 3 bases, and 10 bases stayed unmatched. From germline, CDR1 is MNHEY and CDR2 SVGAGI. The age range of participants was about 18 to 89 years, with residence in under 25 US areas. Cohort allocation depended upon clinical history that participants reported. What the recovered Cohort 3 donors had was two negative PCRs, clearance, or symptom resolution. Under the authors' procedure: Cell counts per sample came from amplifying reference gene primers. Sequencing was performed with immunoSEQ multiplex PCR; in TCRdb, only in-frame clones are kept and a portion is missing. V, J and clone size were drawn from that table, and D and trimming were deduced from the DNA. This sample yields 150,000 or so clones, of which about 79% are seen a single time; approximately 14% belongs to the top ten.

This receptor was obtained from a man between 45 and 60 years old who had recovered from COVID-19. The sequenced sample was PBMCs or T cells enriched from blood (not recorded which). The J gene is TRBJ1-2, the V gene TRBV6-5, with TRBD1 matching over 8 bases. CDR3 amino acids: CASSSPGTGAYYGYTF. As DNA, the CDR3 is TGTGCCAGCAGTTCCCCCGGGACAGGAGCATACTATGGCTACACCTTC.